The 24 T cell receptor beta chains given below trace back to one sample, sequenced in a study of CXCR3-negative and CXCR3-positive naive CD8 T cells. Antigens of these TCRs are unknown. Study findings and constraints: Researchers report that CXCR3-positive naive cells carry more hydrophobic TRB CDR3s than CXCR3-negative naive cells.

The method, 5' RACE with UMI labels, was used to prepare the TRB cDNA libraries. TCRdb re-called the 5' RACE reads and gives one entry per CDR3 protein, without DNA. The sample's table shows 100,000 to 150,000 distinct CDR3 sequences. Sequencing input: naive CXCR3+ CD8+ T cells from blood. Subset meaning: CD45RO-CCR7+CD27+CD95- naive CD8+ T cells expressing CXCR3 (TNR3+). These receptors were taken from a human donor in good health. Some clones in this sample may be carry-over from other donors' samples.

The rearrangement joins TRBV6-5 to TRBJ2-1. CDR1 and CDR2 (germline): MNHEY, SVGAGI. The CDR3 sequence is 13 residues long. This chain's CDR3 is CASSLNLYNEQFF.

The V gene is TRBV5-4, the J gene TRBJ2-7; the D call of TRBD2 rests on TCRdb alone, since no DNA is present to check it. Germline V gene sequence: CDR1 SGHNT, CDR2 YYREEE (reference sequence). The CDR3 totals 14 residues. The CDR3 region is CASSYGTSGSEQYF.

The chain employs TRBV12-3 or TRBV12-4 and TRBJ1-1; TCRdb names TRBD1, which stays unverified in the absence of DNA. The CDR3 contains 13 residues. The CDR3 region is CASTRDRGSEAFF.

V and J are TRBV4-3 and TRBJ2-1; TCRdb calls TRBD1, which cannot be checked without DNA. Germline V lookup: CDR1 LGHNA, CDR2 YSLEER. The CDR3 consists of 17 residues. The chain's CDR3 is CGSSQEQGANSYNEQFF.

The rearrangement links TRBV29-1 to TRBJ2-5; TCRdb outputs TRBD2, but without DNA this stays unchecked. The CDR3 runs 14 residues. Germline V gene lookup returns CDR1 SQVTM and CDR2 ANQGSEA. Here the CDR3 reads CSALGGNYGETQYF.

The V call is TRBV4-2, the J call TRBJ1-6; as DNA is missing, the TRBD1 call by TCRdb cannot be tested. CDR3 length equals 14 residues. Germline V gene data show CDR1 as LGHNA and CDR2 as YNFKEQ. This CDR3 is CASTDPGQIEPLHF.

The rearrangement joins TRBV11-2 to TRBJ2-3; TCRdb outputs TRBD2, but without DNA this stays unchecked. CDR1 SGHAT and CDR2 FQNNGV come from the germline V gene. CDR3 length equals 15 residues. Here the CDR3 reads CASSTGTSGTDTQYF.

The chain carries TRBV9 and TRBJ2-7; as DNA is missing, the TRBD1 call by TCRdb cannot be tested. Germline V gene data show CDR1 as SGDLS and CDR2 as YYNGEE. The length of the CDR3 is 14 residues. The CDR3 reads CASSAVSQGSEQYF.

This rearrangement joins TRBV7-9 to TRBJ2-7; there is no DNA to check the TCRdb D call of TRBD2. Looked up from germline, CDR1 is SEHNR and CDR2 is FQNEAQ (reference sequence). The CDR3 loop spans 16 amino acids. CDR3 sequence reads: CASSSAPSGRPYEQYF.

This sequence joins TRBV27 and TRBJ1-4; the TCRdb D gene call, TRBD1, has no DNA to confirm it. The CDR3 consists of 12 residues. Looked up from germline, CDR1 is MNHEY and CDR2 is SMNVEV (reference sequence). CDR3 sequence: CASRDIGEKLFF.

CDR3 loop: CARSLGNYNEQFF. The gene calls are TRBV5-6 and TRBJ2-1. This CDR3 has 13 residues. CDR1 SGHDT and CDR2 YYEEEE come from the germline V gene.

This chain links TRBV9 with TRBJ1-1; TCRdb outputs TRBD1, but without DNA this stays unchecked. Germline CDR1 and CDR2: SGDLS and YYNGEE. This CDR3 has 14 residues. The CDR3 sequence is CASSVVGQNTEAFF.

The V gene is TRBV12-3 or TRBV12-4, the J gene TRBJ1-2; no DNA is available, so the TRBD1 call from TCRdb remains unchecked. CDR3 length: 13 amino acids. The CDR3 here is CASSPSPGYGYTF.

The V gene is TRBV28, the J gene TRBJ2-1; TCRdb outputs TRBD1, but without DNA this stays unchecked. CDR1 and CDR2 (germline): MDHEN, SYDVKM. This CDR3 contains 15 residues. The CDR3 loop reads CASVSGELSYNEQFF. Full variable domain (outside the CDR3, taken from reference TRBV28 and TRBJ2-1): DVKVTQSSRYLVKRTGEKVFLECVQDMDHENMFWYRQDPGLGLRLIYFSYDVKMKEKGDIPEGYSVSREKKERFSLILESASTNQTSMYLCASVSGELSYNEQFFGPGTRLTVL.

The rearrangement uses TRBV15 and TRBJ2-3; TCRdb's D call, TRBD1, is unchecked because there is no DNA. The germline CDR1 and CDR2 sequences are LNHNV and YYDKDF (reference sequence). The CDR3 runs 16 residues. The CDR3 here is CATSRDRPQGADTQYF.

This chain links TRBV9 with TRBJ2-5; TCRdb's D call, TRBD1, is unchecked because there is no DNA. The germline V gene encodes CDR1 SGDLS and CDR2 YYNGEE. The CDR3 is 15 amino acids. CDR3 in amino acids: CASSVGDREPETQYF.

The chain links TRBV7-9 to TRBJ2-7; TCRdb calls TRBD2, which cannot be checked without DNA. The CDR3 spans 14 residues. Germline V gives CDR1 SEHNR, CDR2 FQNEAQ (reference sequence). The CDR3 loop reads CASTGAGPFYEQYF.

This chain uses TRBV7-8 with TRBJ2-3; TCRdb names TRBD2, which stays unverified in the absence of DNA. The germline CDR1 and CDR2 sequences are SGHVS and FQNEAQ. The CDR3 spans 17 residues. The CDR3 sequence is CASSSGLAGGSTDTQYF.

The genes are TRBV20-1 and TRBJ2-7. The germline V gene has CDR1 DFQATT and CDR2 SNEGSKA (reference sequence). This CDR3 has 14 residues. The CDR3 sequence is CSATPLGSSYEQYF.

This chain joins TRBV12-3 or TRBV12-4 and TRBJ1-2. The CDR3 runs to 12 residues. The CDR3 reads CASSLLQFGYTF.

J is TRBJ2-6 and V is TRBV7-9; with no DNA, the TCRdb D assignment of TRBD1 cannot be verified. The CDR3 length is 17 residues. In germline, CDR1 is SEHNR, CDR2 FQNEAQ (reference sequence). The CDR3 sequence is CASSLARGRSGANVLTF.

Here the CDR3 reads CASSLRTSPRTGELFF. The chain carries TRBV5-4 and TRBJ2-2; TCRdb indicates TRBD2, and absent DNA this call remains unverified. Germline V gene lookup returns CDR1 SGHNT and CDR2 YYREEE (reference sequence). The CDR3 extends over 16 amino acids.

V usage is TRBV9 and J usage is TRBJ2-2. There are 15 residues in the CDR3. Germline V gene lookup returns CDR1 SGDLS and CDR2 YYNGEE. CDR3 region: CASSVSGADTGERFF.

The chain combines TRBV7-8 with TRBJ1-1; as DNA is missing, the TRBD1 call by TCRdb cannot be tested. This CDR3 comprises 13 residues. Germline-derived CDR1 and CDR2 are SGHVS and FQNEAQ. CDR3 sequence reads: CASSPDPGTVAFF.